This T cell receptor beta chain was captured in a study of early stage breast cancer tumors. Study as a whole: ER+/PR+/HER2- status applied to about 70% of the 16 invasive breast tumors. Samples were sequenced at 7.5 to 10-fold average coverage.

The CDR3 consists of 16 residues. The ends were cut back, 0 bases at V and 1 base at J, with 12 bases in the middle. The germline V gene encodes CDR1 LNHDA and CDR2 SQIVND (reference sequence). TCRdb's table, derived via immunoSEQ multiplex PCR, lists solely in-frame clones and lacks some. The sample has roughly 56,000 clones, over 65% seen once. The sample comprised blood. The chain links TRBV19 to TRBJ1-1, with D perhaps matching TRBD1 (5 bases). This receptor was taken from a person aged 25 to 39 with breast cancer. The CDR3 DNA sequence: TGTGCCAGTAGTATAGATTCGAGGGGCTGGAACACTGAAGCTTTCTTT. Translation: CASSIDSRGWNTEAFF.